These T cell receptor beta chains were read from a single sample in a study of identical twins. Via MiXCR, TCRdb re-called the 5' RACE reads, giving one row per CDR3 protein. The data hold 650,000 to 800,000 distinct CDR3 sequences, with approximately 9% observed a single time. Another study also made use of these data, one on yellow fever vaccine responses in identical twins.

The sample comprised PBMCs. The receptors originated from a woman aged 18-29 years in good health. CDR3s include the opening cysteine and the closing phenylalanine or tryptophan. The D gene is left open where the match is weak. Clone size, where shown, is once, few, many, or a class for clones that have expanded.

CDR3 protein: CASSLGRDHQETQYF
CDR3 DNA: TGTGCCAGCAGCTTAGGAAGGGATCACCAAGAGACCCAGTACTTC
D gene: -
J gene: TRBJ2-5
clone size: -
V gene: TRBV7-6

CDR3 protein: CASSQTGTSGSGEQYF
CDR3 DNA: TGCGCCAGCAGCCAAACCGGGACTAGCGGGAGCGGCGAGCAGTACTTC
D gene: TRBD2
J gene: TRBJ2-7
clone size: few
V gene: TRBV4-1

CDR3 protein: CSARGGEGRRSSYEQYF
CDR3 DNA: TGCAGTGCTAGAGGCGGGGAGGGGAGGCGTAGTTCCTACGAGCAGTACTTC
D gene: TRBD2
J gene: TRBJ2-7
clone size: few
V gene: TRBV20-1

CDR3 protein: CASSEQGAYYGYTF
CDR3 DNA: TGTGCCAGCAGTGAACAGGGGGCCTACTATGGCTACACCTTC
D gene: TRBD1
J gene: TRBJ1-2
clone size: -
V gene: TRBV6-1

CDR3 protein: CASSYSGAGVTYNEQFF
CDR3 DNA: TGTGCCAGCAGTTATAGCGGAGCGGGAGTCACCTACAATGAGCAGTTCTTC
D gene: TRBD2
J gene: TRBJ2-1
clone size: -
V gene: TRBV6-2/TRBV6-3

CDR3 protein: CASSEPSQGNIQYF
CDR3 DNA: TGTGCCAGCAGTGAACCTTCGCAGGGCAACATTCAGTACTTC
D gene: -
J gene: TRBJ2-4
clone size: many
V gene: TRBV25-1

CDR3 protein: CASSPGTEQETQYF
CDR3 DNA: TGTGCCAGCAGTCCCGGGACAGAGCAAGAGACCCAGTACTTC
D gene: TRBD1
J gene: TRBJ2-5
clone size: few
V gene: TRBV6-2/TRBV6-3

CDR3 protein: CASSHEGQARSYEQYF
CDR3 DNA: TGTGCCAGCAGCCACGAAGGACAGGCCCGCTCCTACGAGCAGTACTTC
D gene: TRBD1
J gene: TRBJ2-7
clone size: -
V gene: TRBV14

CDR3 protein: CASSEVSSYEQYF
CDR3 DNA: TGTGCCAGCAGTGAGGTCAGCTCCTACGAGCAGTACTTC
D gene: -
J gene: TRBJ2-7
clone size: -
V gene: TRBV2

CDR3 protein: CASRAGAGHEQYF
CDR3 DNA: TGTGCCAGCAGGGCCGGGGCGGGCCACGAGCAGTACTTC
D gene: -
J gene: TRBJ2-7
clone size: few
V gene: TRBV27

CDR3 protein: CASKGTGSQQFF
CDR3 DNA: TGTGCCAGCAAAGGAACAGGAAGCCAGCAGTTCTTC
D gene: -
J gene: TRBJ2-1
clone size: few
V gene: TRBV7-2

CDR3 protein: CASSERTGTSGETQYF
CDR3 DNA: TGTGCCAGCAGCGAGAGAACCGGGACTAGCGGAGAGACCCAGTACTTC
D gene: TRBD2
J gene: TRBJ2-5
clone size: few
V gene: TRBV7-3

CDR3 protein: CAGSSTQGAQFYF
CDR3 DNA: TGCGCCGGCAGTTCTACACAGGGGGCCCAGTTCTACTTC
D gene: TRBD1
J gene: TRBJ2-7
clone size: -
V gene: TRBV12-3/TRBV12-4

CDR3 protein: CASSFKAAGLYEQYF
CDR3 DNA: TGTGCCAGTAGTTTTAAGGCAGCGGGACTCTACGAGCAGTACTTC
D gene: TRBD2
J gene: TRBJ2-7
clone size: -
V gene: TRBV19

CDR3 protein: CASSYSPGTMDEQFF
CDR3 DNA: TGTGCCAGCAGCTACTCTCCAGGAACCATGGATGAGCAGTTCTTC
D gene: -
J gene: TRBJ2-1
clone size: few
V gene: TRBV7-2

CDR3 protein: CSVEDGRLLYQETQYF
CDR3 DNA: TGCAGCGTTGAAGATGGTCGGCTCCTGTACCAAGAGACCCAGTACTTC
D gene: -
J gene: TRBJ2-5
clone size: many
V gene: TRBV29-1

CDR3 protein: CASSQVGIGEQYF
CDR3 DNA: TGTGCCAGCAGCCAAGTCGGAATTGGAGAGCAGTACTTC
D gene: -
J gene: TRBJ2-7
clone size: -
V gene: TRBV3-1

CDR3 protein: CASSYPPGTVPSETQYF
CDR3 DNA: TGTGCCAGCAGTTACCCCCCGGGGACAGTACCTAGCGAGACCCAGTACTTC
D gene: TRBD1
J gene: TRBJ2-5
clone size: few
V gene: TRBV27

CDR3 protein: CSGRGQDGHEQYF
CDR3 DNA: TGCAGTGGGAGGGGACAGGATGGCCACGAGCAGTACTTC
D gene: TRBD1
J gene: TRBJ2-7
clone size: -
V gene: TRBV20-1

CDR3 protein: CASSLQVTDGHEQYF
CDR3 DNA: TGCGCCAGCAGCTTGCAGGTGACAGACGGGCACGAGCAGTACTTC
D gene: -
J gene: TRBJ2-7
clone size: few
V gene: TRBV5-1

CDR3 protein: CASSPVGPLHF
CDR3 DNA: TGTGCCAGCAGCCCAGTCGGGCCCCTCCACTTT
D gene: -
J gene: TRBJ1-6
clone size: few
V gene: TRBV6-6

CDR3 protein: CATELLGPPASGEQYF
CDR3 DNA: TGTGCCACCGAGCTTTTGGGGCCGCCGGCCTCCGGCGAGCAGTACTTC
D gene: -
J gene: TRBJ2-7
clone size: -
V gene: TRBV6-1

CDR3 protein: CASSWVGRGGGEQYF
CDR3 DNA: TGTGCCAGCAGTTGGGTAGGGCGGGGGGGCGGCGAGCAGTACTTC
D gene: TRBD2
J gene: TRBJ2-7
clone size: -
V gene: TRBV12-3/TRBV12-4

CDR3 protein: CASAKAGSRTDTQYF
CDR3 DNA: TGTGCTAGTGCTAAGGCAGGGTCGAGAACAGATACGCAGTATTTT
D gene: -
J gene: TRBJ2-3
clone size: -
V gene: TRBV12-5

CDR3 protein: CSASRTTNTGELFF
CDR3 DNA: TGCAGTGCTAGTAGGACAACGAACACCGGGGAGCTGTTTTTT
D gene: -
J gene: TRBJ2-2
clone size: -
V gene: TRBV20-1

CDR3 protein: CASSWLAGSDEQFF
CDR3 DNA: TGCGCCAGCAGCTGGCTAGCGGGTTCGGATGAGCAGTTCTTC
D gene: TRBD2
J gene: TRBJ2-1
clone size: -
V gene: TRBV5-1

CDR3 protein: CAGGGLSADTQYF
CDR3 DNA: TGTGCCGGTGGGGGGCTGAGCGCAGATACGCAGTATTTT
D gene: -
J gene: TRBJ2-3
clone size: few
V gene: TRBV12-3/TRBV12-4

CDR3 protein: CASSYSRWGDTQYF
CDR3 DNA: TGTGCCAGCAGTTACTCGAGGTGGGGAGATACGCAGTATTTT
D gene: -
J gene: TRBJ2-3
clone size: -
V gene: TRBV6-5

CDR3 protein: CASSPIRGSNHEQYF
CDR3 DNA: TGTGCCAGCAGTCCTATTCGAGGGAGTAACCACGAGCAGTACTTC
D gene: -
J gene: TRBJ2-7
clone size: many
V gene: TRBV25-1

CDR3 protein: CSVAEGRETQYF
CDR3 DNA: TGCAGCGTTGCCGAGGGAAGGGAGACCCAGTACTTC
D gene: -
J gene: TRBJ2-5
clone size: -
V gene: TRBV29-1

CDR3 protein: CASRPRVGGLFTDTQYF
CDR3 DNA: TGTGCCAGCAGACCCAGGGTGGGGGGCTTATTTACAGATACGCAGTATTTT
D gene: -
J gene: TRBJ2-3
clone size: -
V gene: TRBV6-1

CDR3 protein: CSARTSGEPRETQYF
CDR3 DNA: TGCAGTGCTCGGACTAGCGGGGAGCCTAGGGAGACCCAGTACTTC
D gene: TRBD2
J gene: TRBJ2-5
clone size: -
V gene: TRBV20-1

CDR3 protein: CAWSVPGKGDEQFF
CDR3 DNA: TGTGCCTGGAGTGTACCCGGAAAGGGCGATGAGCAGTTCTTC
D gene: -
J gene: TRBJ2-1
clone size: few
V gene: TRBV30

CDR3 protein: CASSLSGGTPYEQYF
CDR3 DNA: TGTGCCAGCAGCCTAAGTGGTGGGACACCCTACGAGCAGTACTTC
D gene: -
J gene: TRBJ2-7
clone size: few
V gene: TRBV11-3

CDR3 protein: CATSRDRTSQETQYF
CDR3 DNA: TGTGCCACCAGCAGGGATAGGACCTCGCAAGAGACCCAGTACTTC
D gene: -
J gene: TRBJ2-5
clone size: many
V gene: TRBV15

CDR3 protein: CASSFLGRNTGELFF
CDR3 DNA: TGTGCCAGCAGTTTTTTGGGTCGGAACACCGGGGAGCTGTTTTTT
D gene: -
J gene: TRBJ2-2
clone size: -
V gene: TRBV12-3/TRBV12-4

CDR3 protein: CSAGDRGHFKELFF
CDR3 DNA: TGCAGCGCCGGGGACAGGGGACATTTCAAGGAGCTGTTTTTT
D gene: TRBD1
J gene: TRBJ2-2
clone size: few
V gene: TRBV29-1

CDR3 protein: CASSIVNTGELFF
CDR3 DNA: TGTGCCAGCAGCATAGTAAACACCGGGGAGCTGTTTTTT
D gene: -
J gene: TRBJ2-2
clone size: many
V gene: TRBV5-8

CDR3 protein: CAWGTYEQYF
CDR3 DNA: TGTGCCTGGGGGACCTACGAGCAGTACTTC
D gene: -
J gene: TRBJ2-7
clone size: -
V gene: TRBV30

CDR3 protein: CASTLSLAGGDTQYF
CDR3 DNA: TGTGCCAGCACCTTATCACTAGCGGGAGGGGATACGCAGTATTTT
D gene: TRBD2
J gene: TRBJ2-3
clone size: -
V gene: TRBV12-3/TRBV12-4

CDR3 protein: CASSRQPGTGWDEQYF
CDR3 DNA: TGTGCCAGCAGCAGACAGCCGGGGACAGGATGGGACGAGCAGTACTTC
D gene: TRBD1
J gene: TRBJ2-7
clone size: few
V gene: TRBV5-5

CDR3 protein: CASGDQGGSSYEQNF
CDR3 DNA: TGTGCCAGCGGCGATCAAGGGGGAAGCTCCTACGAGCAGAACTTC
D gene: -
J gene: TRBJ2-7
clone size: -
V gene: TRBV6-1

CDR3 protein: CASSQEASGSWSSYEQYF
CDR3 DNA: TGCGCCAGCAGCCAAGAGGCTAGCGGGAGTTGGAGCTCCTACGAGCAGTACTTC
D gene: TRBD2
J gene: TRBJ2-7
clone size: -
V gene: TRBV4-3

CDR3 protein: CASSDGPRNTEAFF
CDR3 DNA: TGCGCCAGCAGTGACGGGCCACGAAACACTGAAGCTTTCTTT
D gene: -
J gene: TRBJ1-1
clone size: -
V gene: TRBV10-2

CDR3 protein: CASSLKGLAGVLFF
CDR3 DNA: TGTGCCAGCAGTCTTAAGGGACTAGCGGGAGTATTGTTCTTC
D gene: TRBD2
J gene: TRBJ2-1
clone size: -
V gene: TRBV25-1

CDR3 protein: CAWSVLAGVYQETQYF
CDR3 DNA: TGTGCCTGGAGTGTCCTAGCGGGTGTGTACCAAGAGACCCAGTACTTC
D gene: TRBD2
J gene: TRBJ2-5
clone size: -
V gene: TRBV30